These T cell receptor beta chains were read from a single sample in a study of OX40 agonist ivuxolimab in advanced cancers. This table comes from immunoSEQ multiplex PCR, and its TCRdb copy is limited to in-frame clones, with some not included. The sample has approximately 76,000 clones, roughly 90% seen once. The sequencing here drew on CD4+ or CD8+ T cells sorted from blood, taken in a trial of the OX40 agonist ivuxolimab. The receptors were gathered from an adult with an advanced solid tumor such as melanoma, head and neck, liver or kidney cancer. Both conserved end residues are part of each CDR3. A D gene is named only where the DNA matches it firmly. The size field is filled for only some rows; it gives once, few, many or a size class.

>TRBJ1-1|-|TRBV6-1|-
TGTGCCAGCAGTGTTGGCCGGGATGAAGCTTTCTTT
CASSVGRDEAFF
>TRBJ2-1|-|TRBV5-4|-
TGTGCCAGCAGCTTAGGGGGGCACGATGAGCAGTTCTTC
CASSLGGHDEQFF
>TRBJ1-2|-|TRBV29-1|-
TGCAGCGTTGAAGGGGCCCCCACGTATGGCTACACCTTC
CSVEGAPTYGYTF
>TRBJ2-7|once|TRBV9|TRBD1
TGTGCCAGCAGTCCTACAGGGGGCCCCTACGAGCAGTACTTC
CASSPTGGPYEQYF
>TRBJ1-1|-|TRBV30|-
TGTGCCTGGAGTGCCGGTATGAACACTGAAGCTTTCTTT
CAWSAGMNTEAFF
>TRBJ2-1|once|TRBV11-2|TRBD2
TGTGCCAGCAGCTTATTTTGGACTAGCGGGGTCTCCTACAATGAGCAGTTCTTC
CASSLFWTSGVSYNEQFF
>TRBJ2-2|-|TRBV10-3|-
TGTGCCATCAGTCCCCTTCGGGACACCGGAACCGGGGAGCTGTTTTTT
CAISPLRDTGTGELFF
>TRBJ2-2|-|TRBV6-1|TRBD2
TGTGCCAGCAGTGGGGGACTAGACACCGGGGAGCTGTTTTTT
CASSGGLDTGELFF
>TRBJ2-1|-|TRBV7-9|-
TGTGCCAGCAGCTTAGGCAATGAGCAGTTCTTC
CASSLGNEQFF
>TRBJ1-6|-|TRBV6-1|TRBD1
TGTGCCAGCAGTGAAACGGGACAGTATAATTCACCCCTCCACTTT
CASSETGQYNSPLHF
>TRBJ2-2|-|TRBV6-5|-
TGTGCCAGCAGTTACAGTACCGGGGAGAAAAACGGGGAGCTGTTTTTT
CASSYSTGEKNGELFF
>TRBJ1-1|-|TRBV21-1|-
TGTGCCAGCAGCAAAGGCCCAGGTACGGTGAACACTGAAGCTTTCTTT
CASSKGPGTVNTEAFF
>TRBJ2-2|-|TRBV7-6|TRBD1
TGTGCCAGCAGCCATACCGCGGACAGGGGCCCTAACACCGGGGAGCTGTTTTTT
CASSHTADRGPNTGELFF
>TRBJ2-7|-|TRBV9|TRBD2
TGTGCCAGCAGCGGGGGGGGATCTCCCTACGAGCAGTACTTC
CASSGGGSPYEQYF
>TRBJ2-3|-|TRBV7-9|-
TGTGCCAGCAGCACCGGGCCCACCCTCACAGATACGCAGTATTTT
CASSTGPTLTDTQYF
>TRBJ1-2|-|TRBV4-3|-
TGCGCCAGCAGCCAAGTACCTGACTATGGCTACACCTTC
CASSQVPDYGYTF
>TRBJ2-7|-|TRBV5-1|-
TGCGCCAGCACCTCCTCGCGGCGGGGTGGATTTGACGAGCAGTACTTC
CASTSSRRGGFDEQYF
>TRBJ1-4|-|TRBV13|-
TGTGCCAGCAGCCCCGCGAGGGAGATGGGTGAAAAACTGTTTTTT
CASSPAREMGEKLFF